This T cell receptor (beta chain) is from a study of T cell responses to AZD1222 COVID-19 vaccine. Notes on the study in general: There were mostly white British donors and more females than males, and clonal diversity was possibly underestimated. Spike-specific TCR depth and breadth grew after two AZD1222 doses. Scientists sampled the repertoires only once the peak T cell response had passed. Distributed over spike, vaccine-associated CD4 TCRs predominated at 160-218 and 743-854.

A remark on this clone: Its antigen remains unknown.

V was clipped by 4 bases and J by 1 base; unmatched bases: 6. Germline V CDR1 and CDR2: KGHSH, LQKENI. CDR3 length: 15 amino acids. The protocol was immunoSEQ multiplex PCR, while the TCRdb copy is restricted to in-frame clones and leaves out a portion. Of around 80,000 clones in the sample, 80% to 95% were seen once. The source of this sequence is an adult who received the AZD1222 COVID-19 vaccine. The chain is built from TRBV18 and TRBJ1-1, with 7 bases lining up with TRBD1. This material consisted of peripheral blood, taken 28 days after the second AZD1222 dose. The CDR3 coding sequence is TGTGCCAGCTCACTGATGACAGGGTCGAACACTGAAGCTTTCTTT. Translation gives CASSLMTGSNTEAFF.